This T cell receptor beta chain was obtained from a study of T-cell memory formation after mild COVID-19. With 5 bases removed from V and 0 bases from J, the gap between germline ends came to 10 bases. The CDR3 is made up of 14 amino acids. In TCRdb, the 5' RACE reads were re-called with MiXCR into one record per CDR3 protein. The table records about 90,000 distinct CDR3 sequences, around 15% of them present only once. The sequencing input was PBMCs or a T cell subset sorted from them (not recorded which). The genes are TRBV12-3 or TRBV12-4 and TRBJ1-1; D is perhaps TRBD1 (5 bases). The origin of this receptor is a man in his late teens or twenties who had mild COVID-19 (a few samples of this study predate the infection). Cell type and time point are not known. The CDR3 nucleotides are TGTGCCAGCAGTCCCGACAGTATGAACACTGAAGCTTTCTTT. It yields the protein CASSPDSMNTEAFF.